This entry lists 9 T cell receptor beta chains sequenced from one sample in a study of cytomegalovirus exposure and HLA in healthy donors. The PCR was carried out with 60 Vbeta primers and 13 Jbeta primers. Clones were sequenced by immunoSEQ multiplex PCR, and TCRdb holds only the in-frame ones, with some missing. The sample records approximately 300,000 clones, 75% to 90% being singletons. The sample taken for sequencing was PBMCs. The source of these receptors is a girl aged 2-10 years in good health and CMV-seronegative.

There are a few counts of this clone. This sequence joins TRBV14 and TRBJ2-1; D is possibly TRBD1 (7 bases). Trimming removed 2 bases from V and 4 bases from J, with 18 bases in between. The CDR3 loop spans 17 amino acids. Germline V gene lookup returns CDR1 SGHDN and CDR2 FVKESK. CDR3 sequence (DNA): TGTGCCAGCAGCCAACCCAGGGGGGACCCTAAATACAATGAGCAGTTCTTC. Residues: CASSQPRGDPKYNEQFF. Variable domain in full (rest from reference TRBV14 and TRBJ2-1): EAGVTQFPSHSVIEKGQTVTLRCDPISGHDNLYWYRRVMGKEIKFLLHFVKESKQDESGMPNNRFLAERTGGTYSTLKVQPAELEDSGVYFCASSQPRGDPKYNEQFFGPGTRLTVL.

The J gene is TRBJ2-5, the V gene TRBV7-7, with 9 positions matching TRBD1. Trimming removed 5 bases from V and 3 bases from J; junction bases left unmatched: 1. Germline CDR1 is SSHAT and CDR2 is FNYEAQ (reference sequence). The CDR3 runs to 13 residues. The CDR3 spells CASSRDREETQYF. The CDR3, as DNA: TGTGCCAGCAGCCGGGACAGGGAAGAGACCCAGTACTTC.

This rearrangement joins TRBV7-6 to TRBJ2-2; unclear D gene. This CDR3 contains 12 residues. The V gene's germline CDR1 is SGHVS and CDR2 FNYEAQ. V was shortened by 5 bases and J by 2 bases, with 3 bases between the two germline ends. The CDR3 reads CASSTNTGELFF. DNA of the CDR3: TGTGCCAGCAGCACTAACACCGGGGAGCTGTTTTTT.

The gene calls are TRBV4-1 and TRBJ2-1, with a weak D call TRBD1 (6 bases). V was pared by 0 bases and J by 9 bases, with 18 bases between. Germline V gives CDR1 MGHRA, CDR2 YSYEKL. This CDR3 has 16 residues. The CDR3 loop reads CASSQDDTGYFLEQFF. CDR3 DNA: TGCGCCAGCAGCCAAGATGATACAGGGTATTTTCTTGAGCAGTTCTTC.

The rearrangement joins TRBV10-2 to TRBJ2-2, with 13 bases aligning to TRBD2. CDR3 length: 19 amino acids. V was clipped by 6 bases and J by 0 bases; unmatched bases: 10. Germline CDR1 reads WSHSY; CDR2 reads SAAADI. The CDR3 region is CASRSHRLAGGSNTGELFF. In DNA form, the CDR3 reads TGCGCCAGCAGATCACACCGACTAGCGGGGGGCTCGAACACCGGGGAGCTGTTTTTT.

This sequence joins TRBV28 and TRBJ1-6; TRBD1 matches at 10 bases. The V and J ends lost 5 bases and 4 bases, in that order; junction bases with no gene match: 2. The CDR3 has 15 amino acids. The germline V gene encodes CDR1 MDHEN and CDR2 SYDVKM. CDR3 nucleotide sequence: TGTGCCAGCAGTATGGGACAGGGGTATAATTCACCCCTCCACTTT. Its translation: CASSMGQGYNSPLHF.

The chain carries TRBV29-1 and TRBJ1-1; D is undetermined. The germline V and J ends were trimmed by 3 bases and 5 bases, with 7 bases remaining between them. The CDR3 is 11 amino acids. Germline CDR1 reads SQVTM; CDR2 reads ANQGSEA. DNA for the CDR3: TGCAGCGTTGAGGTACAGACTGAAGCTTTCTTT. Translating gives CSVEVQTEAFF.

V usage is TRBV18 and J usage is TRBJ1-2; D is possibly TRBD1 (6 bases). The CDR3 has 14 residues. Germline-derived CDR1 and CDR2 are KGHSH and LQKENI. Deletions cut 3 bases from V and 4 bases from J, with 12 bases between. The CDR3 DNA reads as TGTGCCAGCTCACCTGCCAGGGGATTCTATGGCTACACCTTC. As protein: CASSPARGFYGYTF.

The genes are TRBV4-2 and TRBJ2-1; 14 nucleotides agree with TRBD2. The V gene end was trimmed by 1 base and the J gene end by 0 bases; junction bases not matched to a gene: 8. This CDR3 spans 20 amino acids. Looked up from germline, CDR1 is LGHNA and CDR2 is YNFKEQ. The chain's CDR3 is CASSQVEGLAGEFSYNEQFF. The CDR3 DNA follows: TGTGCCAGCAGCCAAGTCGAGGGACTAGCGGGAGAGTTCTCCTACAATGAGCAGTTCTTC.